This is a list of T cell receptor beta chains from one sample in a study of metastatic and nonmetastatic thyroid tumors. TCRdb reanalyzed the PCR reads via MiXCR. Of about 92,000 clones listed, more than 12% were seen once; the top ten hold about 3.9%. Specimen: blood. Receptor source: a female donor with papillary thyroid cancer or a benign thyroid nodule (not recorded which). Some clones in this sample may be carry-over from other donors' samples. Both conserved end residues are part of each CDR3. D genes are given only for firm matches. The size entry is marked missing in some rows and otherwise reads once, few, many or a size class.

TRBJ2-3	TRBD2	many	TRBV11-3	TGTGCCAGCAGCTTAGGCCTGGGAATCCGTCGGACTAGCGGAGATACGCAGTATTTT	CASSLGLGIRRTSGDTQYF
TRBJ2-2	TRBD1	many	TRBV19	TGTGCCAGTAGGGGTCCGGGACAGGTCAACACCGGGGAGCTGTTTTTT	CASRGPGQVNTGELFF
TRBJ2-7	TRBD2	few	TRBV28	TGTGCCAGAAGTTTATCGGGGGACTACGAGAAGTACTTC	CARSLSGDYEKYF
TRBJ1-2	.	many	TRBV12-3/TRBV12-4	TGTGCCAGCAGTTTAGGGGGCCGTGGCTACACCTTC	CASSLGGRGYTF
TRBJ1-6	.	many	TRBV6-1	TGTGCCACTTCCCGACTCCCGTGGGGCTCCTATAATTCACCCCTCCACTTT	CATSRLPWGSYNSPLHF
TRBJ2-7	.	.	TRBV6-1	TGTGCCACCCAGGTGGGGGGCAGATCCTACGAGCAGTACTTC	CATQVGGRSYEQYF
TRBJ2-3	TRBD1	many	TRBV7-8	TGTGCCAGCAGCTCCTACACCGGGACAGGGTCAGATACGCAGTATTTT	CASSSYTGTGSDTQYF
TRBJ2-7	.	many	TRBV14	TGTGCCAGCAGCCCTTTGGACGGGGGATATTTTGAAGAGCAGTACTTC	CASSPLDGGYFEEQYF
TRBJ2-3	.	many	TRBV28	TGTGCCAGCAAAGTAGGCAGTAGCACAGATACGCAGTATTTT	CASKVGSSTDTQYF
TRBJ2-7	.	many	TRBV20-1	TGCAGTGCGGGTGGGTCGACCTACGAGCAGTACTTC	CSAGGSTYEQYF
TRBJ2-7	.	many	TRBV28	TGTGCCAGCAGTACTCCGGGACGGAACTACGAGCAGTACTTC	CASSTPGRNYEQYF
TRBJ1-2	.	many	TRBV29-1	TGCAGCGTTGCTTTGGGGGGCGCGGGTTATGGCTACACCTTC	CSVALGGAGYGYTF
TRBJ2-5	.	many	TRBV7-2	TGTGCCAGCAGGGGGGAAGGAAGGTCCCAGTACTTC	CASRGEGRSQYF
TRBJ2-7	TRBD2	many	TRBV11-2	TGTGCCAGCAGCTTTTGGGGGACTAGGACCAACGAGCAGTACTTC	CASSFWGTRTNEQYF
TRBJ2-6	.	many	TRBV5-1	TGCGCCAGCAGCTGGCGGAAGGGCTCTGGGGCCAACGTCCTGACTTTC	CASSWRKGSGANVLTF
TRBJ2-2	.	many	TRBV2	TGTGCCAGCCAGTGGTTAAGGTCGCCCGGGGAGCTGTTTTTT	CASQWLRSPGELFF
TRBJ2-7	TRBD1	many	TRBV2	TGTGCCAGCAGGACGGACAGGGGCGAGCAGTACTTC	CASRTDRGEQYF
TRBJ2-1	.	many	TRBV5-5	TGTGCCAGCAGCTCCTTCCGGGCTAGTTCAGCCTACAATGAGCAGTTCTTC	CASSSFRASSAYNEQFF
TRBJ2-7	TRBD1	many	TRBV5-6	TGTGCCAGCAGCTTGACCCGGGACAGCCTCTACGAGCAGTACTTC	CASSLTRDSLYEQYF
TRBJ2-5	.	.	TRBV5-6	TGTGCCAGCAGCTGGCAGGGAATCGGCCAAGAGACCCAGTACTTC	CASSWQGIGQETQYF
TRBJ1-4	.	many	TRBV30	TGTGCCTGGAGTGGGGGGGGAAAACTGTTTTTT	CAWSGGGKLFF
TRBJ2-1	TRBD2	many	TRBV2	TGTGCCAGCACTAGCGGCTCCTACAATGAGCAGTTCTTC	CASTSGSYNEQFF
TRBJ1-1	.	many	TRBV28	TGTGCCAGCAGCCGCGCGGGGACCTCGAACACTGAAGCTTTCTTT	CASSRAGTSNTEAFF
TRBJ1-5	.	many	TRBV6-1	TGTGCCAGCAACGTAATCAATCAGCCCCAGCATTTT	CASNVINQPQHF
TRBJ1-5	.	many	TRBV20-1	TGCAGTGTGAGCGAGGGAGGTAATCAGCCCCAGCATTTT	CSVSEGGNQPQHF
TRBJ1-2	.	many	TRBV7-3	TGTGCCAGCAGCTTATGGATCAGGGCTACTAATACCAACTATGGCTACACCTTC	CASSLWIRATNTNYGYTF
TRBJ2-3	TRBD1	.	TRBV12-3/TRBV12-4	TGTGCCAGCAGTTTAGAGGGACAGAACACAGATACGCAGTATTTT	CASSLEGQNTDTQYF
TRBJ2-7	TRBD1	many	TRBV19	TGTGCCAGTAGTCCGACAGGGTACTCCTACGAGCAGTACTTC	CASSPTGYSYEQYF